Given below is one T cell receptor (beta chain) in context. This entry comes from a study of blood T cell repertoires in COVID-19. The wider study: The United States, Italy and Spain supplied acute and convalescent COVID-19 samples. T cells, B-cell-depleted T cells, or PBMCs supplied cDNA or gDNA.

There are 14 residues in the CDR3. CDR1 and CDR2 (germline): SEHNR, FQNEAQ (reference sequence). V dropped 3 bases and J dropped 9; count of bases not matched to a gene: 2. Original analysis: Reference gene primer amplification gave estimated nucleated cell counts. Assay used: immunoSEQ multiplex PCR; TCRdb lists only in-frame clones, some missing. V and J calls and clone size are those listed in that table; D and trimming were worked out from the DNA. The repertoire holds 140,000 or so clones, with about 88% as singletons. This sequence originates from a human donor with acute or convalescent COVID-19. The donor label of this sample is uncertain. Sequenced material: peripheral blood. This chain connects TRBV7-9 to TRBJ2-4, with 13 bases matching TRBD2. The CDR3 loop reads CASSFGTSGTIQYF. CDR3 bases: TGTGCCAGCAGCTTCGGGACTAGCGGGACCATTCAGTACTTC.